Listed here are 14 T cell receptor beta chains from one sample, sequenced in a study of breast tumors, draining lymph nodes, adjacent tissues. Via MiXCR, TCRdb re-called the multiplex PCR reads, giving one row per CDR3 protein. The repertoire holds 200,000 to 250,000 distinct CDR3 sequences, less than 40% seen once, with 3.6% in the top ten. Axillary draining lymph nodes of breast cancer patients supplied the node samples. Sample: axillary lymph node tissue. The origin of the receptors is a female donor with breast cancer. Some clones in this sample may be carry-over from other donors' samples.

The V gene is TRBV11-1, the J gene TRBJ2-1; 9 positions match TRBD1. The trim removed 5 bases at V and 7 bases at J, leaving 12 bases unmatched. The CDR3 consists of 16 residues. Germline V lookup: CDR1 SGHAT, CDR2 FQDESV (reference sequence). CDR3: CASSQKPGQGGNEQFF. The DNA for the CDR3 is TGTGCCAGCAGCCAAAAACCGGGACAGGGAGGTAATGAGCAGTTCTTC.

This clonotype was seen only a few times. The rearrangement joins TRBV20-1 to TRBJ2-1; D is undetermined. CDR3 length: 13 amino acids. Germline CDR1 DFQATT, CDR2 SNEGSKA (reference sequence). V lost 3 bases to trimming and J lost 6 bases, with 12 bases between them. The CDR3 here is CSASSPPLNEQFF. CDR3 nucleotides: TGCAGTGCTAGTTCCCCGCCCCTCAATGAGCAGTTCTTC.

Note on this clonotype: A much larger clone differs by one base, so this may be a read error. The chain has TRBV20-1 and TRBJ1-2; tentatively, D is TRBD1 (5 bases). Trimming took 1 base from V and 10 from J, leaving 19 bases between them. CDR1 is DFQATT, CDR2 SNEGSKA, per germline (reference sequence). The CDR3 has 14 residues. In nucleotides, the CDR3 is TGCAGTGCTAGAGGAGACAGCGTCGGTGCGGACTACACCTTC. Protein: CSARGDSVGADYTF.

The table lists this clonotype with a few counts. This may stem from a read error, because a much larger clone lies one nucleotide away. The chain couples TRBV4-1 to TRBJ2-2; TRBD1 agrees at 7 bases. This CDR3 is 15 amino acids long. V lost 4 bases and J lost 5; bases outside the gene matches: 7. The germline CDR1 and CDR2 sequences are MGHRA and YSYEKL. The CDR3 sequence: CASSPGQSRTGELFF. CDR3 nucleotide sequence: TGCGCCAGCAGCCCGGGACAGAGCCGAACCGGGGAGCTGTTTTTT.

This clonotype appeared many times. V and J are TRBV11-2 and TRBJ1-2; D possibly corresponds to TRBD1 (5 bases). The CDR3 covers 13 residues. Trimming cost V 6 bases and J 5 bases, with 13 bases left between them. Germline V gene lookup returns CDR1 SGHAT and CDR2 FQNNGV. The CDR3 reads CASRLGASYGYTF. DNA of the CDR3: TGTGCCAGCAGGCTTGGGGCCTCTTATGGCTACACCTTC.

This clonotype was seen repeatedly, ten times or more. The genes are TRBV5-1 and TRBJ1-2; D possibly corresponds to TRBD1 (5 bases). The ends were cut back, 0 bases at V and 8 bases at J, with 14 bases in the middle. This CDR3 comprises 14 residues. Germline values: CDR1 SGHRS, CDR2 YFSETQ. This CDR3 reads CASSLARVQGGYTF. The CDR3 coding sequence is TGCGCCAGCAGCTTGGCCCGGGTTCAGGGAGGCTACACCTTC.

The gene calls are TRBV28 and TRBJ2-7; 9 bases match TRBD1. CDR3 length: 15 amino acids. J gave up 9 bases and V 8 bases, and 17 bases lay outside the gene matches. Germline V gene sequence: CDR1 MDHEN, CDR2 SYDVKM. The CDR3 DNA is TGTGCCAGCGGAGACATCGGGACAGGGCCCCACGGGCAGTACTTC. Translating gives CASGDIGTGPHGQYF.

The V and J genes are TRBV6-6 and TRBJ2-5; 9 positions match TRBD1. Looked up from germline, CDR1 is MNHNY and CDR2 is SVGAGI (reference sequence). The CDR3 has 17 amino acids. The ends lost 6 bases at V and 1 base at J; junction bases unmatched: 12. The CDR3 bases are TGTGCCAGCAGGCCTCCAAGGACAGGGGAGGTCCAAGAGACCCAGTACTTC. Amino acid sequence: CASRPPRTGEVQETQYF.

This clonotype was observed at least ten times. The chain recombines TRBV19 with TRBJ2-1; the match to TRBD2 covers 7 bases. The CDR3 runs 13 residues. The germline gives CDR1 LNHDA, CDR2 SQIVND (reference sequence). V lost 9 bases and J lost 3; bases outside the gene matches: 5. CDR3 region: CASSGGFYNEQFF. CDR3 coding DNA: TGTGCCAGCTCGGGGGGTTTCTACAATGAGCAGTTCTTC.

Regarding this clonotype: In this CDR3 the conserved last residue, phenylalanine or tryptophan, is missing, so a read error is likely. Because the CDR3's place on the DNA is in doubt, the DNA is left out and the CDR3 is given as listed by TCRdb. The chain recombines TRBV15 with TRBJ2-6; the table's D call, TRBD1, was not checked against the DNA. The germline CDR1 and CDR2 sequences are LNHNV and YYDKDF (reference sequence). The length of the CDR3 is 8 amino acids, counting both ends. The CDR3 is CATSTLDL.

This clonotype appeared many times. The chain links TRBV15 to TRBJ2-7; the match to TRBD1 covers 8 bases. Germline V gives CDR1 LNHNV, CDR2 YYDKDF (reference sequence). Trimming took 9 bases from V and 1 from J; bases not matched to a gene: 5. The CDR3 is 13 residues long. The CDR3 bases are TGTGCCACAAGAGGACAGGGATCCTACGAGCAGTACTTC. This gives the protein CATRGQGSYEQYF.

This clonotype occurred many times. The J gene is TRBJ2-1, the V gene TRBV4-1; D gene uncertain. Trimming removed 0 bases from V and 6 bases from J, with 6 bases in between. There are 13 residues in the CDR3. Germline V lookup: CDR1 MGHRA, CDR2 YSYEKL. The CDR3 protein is CASSQDFPNEQFF. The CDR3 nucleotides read TGCGCCAGCAGCCAAGACTTCCCCAATGAGCAGTTCTTC.

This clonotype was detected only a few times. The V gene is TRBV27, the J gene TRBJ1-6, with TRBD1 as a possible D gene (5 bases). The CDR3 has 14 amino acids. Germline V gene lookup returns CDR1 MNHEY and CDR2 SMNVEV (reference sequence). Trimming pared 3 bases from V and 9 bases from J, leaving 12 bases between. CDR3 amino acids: CASSFVGESSPLHF. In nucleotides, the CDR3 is TGTGCCAGCAGTTTTGTAGGGGAGTCTTCACCCCTCCACTTT.

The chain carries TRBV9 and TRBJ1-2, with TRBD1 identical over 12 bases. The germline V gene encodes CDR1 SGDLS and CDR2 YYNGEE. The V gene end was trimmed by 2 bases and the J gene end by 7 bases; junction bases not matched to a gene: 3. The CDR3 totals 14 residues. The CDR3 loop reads CASSVGTGGFGYTF. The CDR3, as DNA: TGTGCCAGCAGCGTTGGGACAGGGGGCTTTGGCTACACCTTC.